A single sample gave rise to the 5 T cell receptor beta chains below, sequenced in a study of shared clonotypes between healthy human individuals (dated by TCRdb to 2018 to 2020). Preparation of the library involved the immunoSEQ multiplex PCR assay. TCRdb stores this immuneACCESS table with in-frame sequences only. Part of the clones is absent; in the studies checked, under half of the shortfall reflects unresolved V genes, and no reason is known for the rest. The sample table contains about 110,000 clones; only one count was recorded for about 63% of them. The ten largest clones represent about 24% of the sample. The specimen was memory CD8+ T cells sorted from blood. Interpreted using the paper, the cell subset or site label stands for: CD45RO+ cells pooled with CCR7-negative TemRA cells. These receptors all come from a woman aged 30 to 39 in good health.

This chain joins TRBV2 and TRBJ2-7, with 8 bases fitting TRBD2. This CDR3 comprises 12 residues. V lost 6 bases to trimming and J lost 6 bases; unmatched junction nucleotides: 4. CDR1 and CDR2 (germline): SNHLY, FYNNEI. The CDR3 reads CASSGLAVEQYF. The CDR3, as DNA: TGTGCCAGCAGCGGACTAGCAGTCGAGCAGTACTTC.

This clone came up a few times. The CDR3: CSVEIGYEQYF. DNA for the CDR3: TGCAGCGTTGAAATAGGCTACGAGCAGTACTTC. The chain links TRBV29-1 to TRBJ2-7; D is unclear. The length of the CDR3 is 11 residues. Germline loops: CDR1 SQVTM, CDR2 ANQGSEA. Deletions cut 2 bases from V and 3 bases from J, with 5 bases between.

The rearrangement uses TRBV4-1 and TRBJ2-5; 7 bases line up with TRBD2. The J segment lost 1 base and the V segment lost 2 bases, leaving 13 bases of the junction unmatched. Germline V CDR1 and CDR2: MGHRA, YSYEKL. CDR3 size: 18 residues. CDR3: CASSQRWASGRLQETQYF. CDR3 DNA: TGCGCCAGCAGCCAAAGGTGGGCTAGCGGAAGACTCCAAGAGACCCAGTACTTC.

V usage is TRBV7-9 and J usage is TRBJ2-4, with D unclear. V lost 1 base and J lost 2, with 15 bases in between. This CDR3 comprises 17 residues. The germline V gene has CDR1 SEHNR and CDR2 FQNEAQ (reference sequence). CDR3 sequence reads: CASSLGSGPGSKNIQYF. As DNA, the CDR3 is TGTGCCAGCAGCTTAGGCTCGGGCCCCGGGTCCAAAAACATTCAGTACTTC.

This clone was detected only a few times. The chain carries TRBV19 and TRBJ2-5, with D tentatively TRBD2 (5 bases). Germline assignment: CDR1 LNHDA and CDR2 SQIVND (reference sequence). The V end was cut by 1 base, the J end by 4 bases, with 13 bases between. The CDR3 has 15 residues. CDR3 region: CASSIVPGLGETQYF. Written as DNA, the CDR3 is TGTGCCAGTAGTATAGTACCGGGGTTAGGAGAGACCCAGTACTTC.